This note documents a single T cell receptor (beta chain) sequence. The sample originates from a study of blood T cell repertoires in COVID-19. In the study overall: Spain, Italy and the United States supplied samples that represented acute and convalescent COVID-19. T cells, B-cell-depleted T cells, or PBMCs provided the cDNA or gDNA that served as material.

J lost 7 bases, V lost 7 bases, and 3 bases had no gene match. Germline CDR1 is SNHLY and CDR2 is FYNNEI. The CDR3 totals 13 residues. As processed by the authors: Estimates of nucleated cell counts were drawn from the amplification of reference gene primers. Clones were read by immunoSEQ multiplex PCR, and TCRdb kept only the in-frame ones, dropping some. The V and J calls and clone size are taken from that table; D and trimming were inferred from the DNA. The table has about 35,000 clones, approximately 87% seen once. V is TRBV2 and J is TRBJ1-6, with 8 nucleotides matching TRBD1. The sample taken for sequencing was peripheral blood. The sequence derives from a human donor in a cohort sampled during active COVID-19. CDR3 residues: CASIGQGNSPLHF. In DNA, the CDR3 is TGTGCCAGCATTGGACAGGGAAATTCACCCCTCCACTTT.